Below are 10 T cell receptor beta chains sequenced from a single sample in a study of blood T cell repertoires in COVID-19. The repertoire was sequenced with immunoSEQ multiplex PCR; TCRdb's copy has only in-frame clones and lacks some. Here the sample spans around 250,000 clones, over 75% being singletons. Sequences were obtained from peripheral blood. The receptors stem from a woman between 65 and 79 years old with COVID-19, enrolled during active disease.

DNA of the CDR3: TGTGCCACCAGCAGAGATCGTCTAAGGGGGGAGACCCAGTACTTC. It specifies CATSRDRLRGETQYF. The rearrangement uses TRBV15 and TRBJ2-5; perhaps TRBD1 as D (6 bases). The length of the CDR3 is 15 residues. The ends were cut back, 0 bases at V and 5 bases at J, with 13 bases in the middle. Per germline, CDR1 LNHNV and CDR2 YYDKDF (reference sequence).

The count of this clone is one. This chain connects TRBV6-6 to TRBJ1-1; D possibly corresponds to TRBD1 (5 bases). The ends were cut back, 2 bases at V and 6 bases at J, with 13 bases in the middle. Germline CDR1 and CDR2: MNHNY and SVGAGI (reference sequence). The CDR3 loop spans 14 amino acids. The CDR3 DNA follows: TGTGCCAGCAGTTACGGAGGAGGGGACCCTGAAGCTTTCTTT. As protein: CASSYGGGDPEAFF.

V usage is TRBV18 and J usage is TRBJ1-2; TRBD1 agrees at 8 bases. Germline V gene data show CDR1 as KGHSH and CDR2 as LQKENI. V lost 4 bases to trimming and J lost 4 bases; unmatched junction nucleotides: 11. The CDR3 has 16 amino acids. CDR3 amino acids: CASSRNSGGHIYGYTF. CDR3 bases: TGTGCCAGCTCACGGAACTCAGGGGGCCATATCTATGGCTACACCTTC.

This sequence joins TRBV19 and TRBJ2-1; 8 bases map to TRBD1. Germline V CDR1 and CDR2: LNHDA, SQIVND (reference sequence). The CDR3 is 17 amino acids. With 5 bases clipped from V and 3 bases from J, the junction kept 12 bases outside the gene matches. The CDR3 nucleotides read TGTGCCAGTAGTCCCATATCCGCAGGGGGCCTCTACAATGAGCAGTTCTTC. Its protein is CASSPISAGGLYNEQFF.

This clone was found a few times. This rearrangement joins TRBV11-2 to TRBJ1-1; no firm D call. The germline V gene has CDR1 SGHAT and CDR2 FQNNGV. This CDR3 contains 13 residues. Trimming cost V 2 bases and J 0 bases, with 4 bases left between them. DNA for the CDR3: TGTGCCAGCAGCTTACAGGTGAACACTGAAGCTTTCTTT. Protein product: CASSLQVNTEAFF. The whole variable domain, filled in from reference TRBV11-2 and TRBJ1-1, reads EAGVAQSPRYKIIEKRQSVAFWCNPISGHATLYWYQQILGQGPKLLIQFQNNGVVDDSQLPKDRFSAERLKGVDSTLKIQPAKLEDSAVYLCASSLQVNTEAFFGQGTRLTVV.

V usage is TRBV4-1 and J usage is TRBJ2-3, with D possibly being TRBD2 (5 bases). The CDR3 sequence is 17 residues long. V shed 3 bases and J shed 2 bases, with 18 bases lying between them. Germline-derived CDR1 and CDR2 are MGHRA and YSYEKL. This CDR3 reads CASSHPRFERFTDTQYF. CDR3 coding DNA: TGCGCCAGCAGCCACCCCCGGTTTGAGCGGTTCACAGATACGCAGTATTTT.

The rearrangement links TRBV4-2 to TRBJ2-3, with D hard to call. CDR1 and CDR2 from the germline V gene are LGHNA and YNFKEQ. This CDR3 is built from 14 residues. Trimming stripped 0 bases from V and 2 bases from J, with 6 bases between. CDR3 sequence: CASSQDTNTDTQYF. For the CDR3, the DNA is TGTGCCAGCAGCCAAGATACTAACACAGATACGCAGTATTTT.

This sequence joins TRBV7-2 and TRBJ2-3, with a weak D call TRBD1 (6 bases). The CDR3 covers 15 residues. Germline CDR1 reads SGHTA; CDR2 reads FQGNSA. The V gene lost 4 bases and the J gene lost 2 bases, with 13 bases spanning the gap. The chain's CDR3 is CASSSIGQTTDTQYF. In DNA form, the CDR3 reads TGTGCCAGCAGCTCGATAGGACAGACCACAGATACGCAGTATTTT. The full variable domain, rest sourced from reference TRBV7-2 and TRBJ2-3, is GAGVSQSPSNKVTEKGKDVELRCDPISGHTALYWYRQSLGQGLEFLIYFQGNSAPDKSGLPSDRFSAERTGGSVSTLTIQRTQQEDSAVYLCASSSIGQTTDTQYFGPGTRLTVL.

This sequence joins TRBV30 and TRBJ1-6, with unresolved D. The CDR3 sequence is 14 residues long. Germline V lookup: CDR1 GTSNPN, CDR2 SVGIG (reference sequence). With 3 bases removed from V and 4 bases from J, the gap between germline ends came to 10 bases. CDR3 sequence (DNA): TGTGCCTGGAGGCTTACAGAGTATAATTCACCCCTCCACTTT. Protein: CAWRLTEYNSPLHF.

The chain has TRBV18 and TRBJ2-7, with TRBD2 identical over 7 bases. This CDR3 region has 15 residues. Germline loops: CDR1 KGHSH, CDR2 LQKENI. V lost 3 bases, J lost 2 bases, and 7 bases stayed unmatched. CDR3 residues: CASSPWRERAYEQYF. The CDR3 nucleotides read TGTGCCAGCTCACCTTGGCGGGAGAGAGCCTACGAGCAGTACTTC.